This TCR beta chain was recorded in a study of CD8 T cell repertoires and HIV-1 epitope variants. Study as a whole: T cells were stimulated with Twenty-five Gag and Nef peptides separately. Tested: three Gag epitope families, Nef HW9 and YT9. Controls were a CMV, EBV and flu pool, Ebola AY9, and no peptide. The baseline condition was 1M T cells left uncultured.

The assay was immunoSEQ multiplex PCR, and TCRdb's table has in-frame clones only and misses some. The sample consists of under 100,000 clones, 70% to 75% of them appearing once. This CDR3 is 14 amino acids long. Germline V lookup: CDR1 SGDLS, CDR2 YYNGEE. Between the trimmed V and J ends, which lost 4 bases and 3 bases, there was a span of 11 bases. Sequencing was carried out using uncultured baseline CD8+ T cells from peripheral blood mononuclear cells (PBMCs). V gene TRBV9 combines with J gene TRBJ1-5, with D uncertain. The source is a male donor with HIV. CDR3 sequence reads: CASSLAADNQPQHF. The CDR3 DNA reads TGTGCCAGCAGCCTGGCGGCAGACAATCAGCCCCAGCATTTT.